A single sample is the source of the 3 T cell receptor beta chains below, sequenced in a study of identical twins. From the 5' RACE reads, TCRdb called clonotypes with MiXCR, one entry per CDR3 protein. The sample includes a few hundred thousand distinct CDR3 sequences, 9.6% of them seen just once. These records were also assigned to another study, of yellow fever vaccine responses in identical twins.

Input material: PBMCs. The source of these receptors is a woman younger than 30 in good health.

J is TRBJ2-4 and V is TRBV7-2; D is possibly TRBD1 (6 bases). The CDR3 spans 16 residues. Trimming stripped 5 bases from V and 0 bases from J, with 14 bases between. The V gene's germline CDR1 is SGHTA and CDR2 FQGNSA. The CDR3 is CASSPRQAQAKNIQYF. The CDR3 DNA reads TGTGCCAGCAGCCCCCGACAGGCCCAAGCCAAAAACATTCAGTACTTC. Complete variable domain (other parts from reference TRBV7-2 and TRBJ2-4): GAGVSQSPSNKVTEKGKDVELRCDPISGHTALYWYRQSLGQGLEFLIYFQGNSAPDKSGLPSDRFSAERTGGSVSTLTIQRTQQEDSAVYLCASSPRQAQAKNIQYFGAGTRLSVL.

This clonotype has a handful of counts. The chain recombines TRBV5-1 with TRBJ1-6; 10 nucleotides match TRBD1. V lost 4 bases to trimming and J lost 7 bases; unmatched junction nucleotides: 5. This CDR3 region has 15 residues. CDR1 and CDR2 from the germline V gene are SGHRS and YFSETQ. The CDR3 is CASSLGTGDNSPLHF. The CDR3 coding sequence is TGCGCCAGCAGCCTCGGGACAGGGGACAATTCACCCCTCCACTTT.

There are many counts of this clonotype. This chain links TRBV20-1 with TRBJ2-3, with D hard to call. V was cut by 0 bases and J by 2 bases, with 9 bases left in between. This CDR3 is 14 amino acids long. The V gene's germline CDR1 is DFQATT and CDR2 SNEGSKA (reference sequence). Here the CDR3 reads CSARDVGNTDTQYF. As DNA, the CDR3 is TGCAGTGCTAGAGATGTGGGGAACACAGATACGCAGTATTTT.